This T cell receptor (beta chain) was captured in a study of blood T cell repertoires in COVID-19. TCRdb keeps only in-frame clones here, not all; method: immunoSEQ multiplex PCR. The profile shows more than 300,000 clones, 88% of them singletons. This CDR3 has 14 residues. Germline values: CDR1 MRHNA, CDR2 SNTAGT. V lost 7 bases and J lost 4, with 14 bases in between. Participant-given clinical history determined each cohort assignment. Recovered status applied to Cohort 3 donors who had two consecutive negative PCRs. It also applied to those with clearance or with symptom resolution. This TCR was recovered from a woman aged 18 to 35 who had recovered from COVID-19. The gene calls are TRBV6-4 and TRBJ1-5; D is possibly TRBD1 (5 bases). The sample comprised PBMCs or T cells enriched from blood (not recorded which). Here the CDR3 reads CASILTKGNQPQHF. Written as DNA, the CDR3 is TGTGCCAGCATCCTGACAAAGGGGAATCAGCCCCAGCATTTT.